The following is a TCR beta chain sequence with its context. The sample originates from a study of neurological immune-mediated disorders. Healthy control samples came from blood bank volunteers in Maryland, USA. It was from 2 million PBMCs stored at -80 C that the unsorted libraries were obtained. The method for making cDNA was 5'RACE, and it used 10-nucleotide random UMIs. Every sequencing run generated over 180 million TCR-beta sequences from 15-18 subjects. TCRdb processed the 5' RACE reads anew with MiXCR; each CDR3 protein has one entry. The repertoire holds roughly 55,000 distinct CDR3 sequences, with 16% as singletons. The clonotype comes from a man in his 60s in good health. Sequences were obtained from PBMCs.

The CDR3 DNA sequence: TGCGCCAACTCAGGGGACTCACCCCTCCACTTT. Protein product: CANSGDSPLHF. The chain has TRBV5-1 and TRBJ1-6, with a possible D match to TRBD1 (6 bases). The CDR3 runs to 11 residues. With 9 bases removed from V and 10 bases from J, the gap between germline ends came to 11 bases. The germline V gene encodes CDR1 SGHRS and CDR2 YFSETQ.